What follows are 27 T cell receptor beta chains derived from one specimen sequenced in a study of T cell responses to AZD1222 COVID-19 vaccine. Clones were read by immunoSEQ multiplex PCR, and TCRdb kept only the in-frame ones, dropping some. The repertoire consists of 150,000 to 200,000 clones, with around 94% occurring once and the leading ten covering under 2%. Sequencing was performed on peripheral blood, taken 28 days after the second AZD1222 dose. Receptors were obtained from an adult who received the AZD1222 COVID-19 vaccine.

J is TRBJ1-2 and V is TRBV19, with D possibly TRBD1 on 5 matching bases. CDR3 length: 14 amino acids. Trimming stripped 6 bases from V and 3 bases from J, with 14 bases between. Per the germline V gene, CDR1 is LNHDA and CDR2 is SQIVND (reference sequence). The DNA of the CDR3 is TGTGCCAGTAGCGTAGGACGGGGCGACTATGGCTACACCTTC. Protein: CASSVGRGDYGYTF.

This chain connects TRBV7-6 to TRBJ2-3; unclear D gene. The CDR3 contains 16 residues. Germline values: CDR1 SGHVS, CDR2 FNYEAQ. Trimming shortened V by 1 base and J by 4 bases, and 15 bases separated the two germline ends. The CDR3 DNA reads TGTGCCAGCAGCTTAGTCTCGGGTTTTCTCGCAGATACGCAGTATTTT. Translating gives CASSLVSGFLADTQYF.

With respect to this clone: One end of the junction varies from germline; a read error may be responsible. V and J are TRBV6-5 and TRBJ1-1; 8 nucleotides agree with TRBD1. The germline CDR1 and CDR2 sequences are MNHEY and SVGAGI. CDR3 length: 13 amino acids. CDR3 sequence: CAGRTGPLVEAFF. The CDR3 coding sequence is TGTGCCGGCAGGACAGGGCCATTAGTTGAAGCTTTCTTT.

The chain couples TRBV27 to TRBJ1-4, with D perhaps TRBD1 (6 bases). The germline CDR1 and CDR2 sequences are MNHEY and SMNVEV (reference sequence). V gave up 5 bases and J gave up 4 bases, with 11 bases separating them. The CDR3 has 14 amino acids. CDR3 sequence (DNA): TGTGCCAGCAGTCCCCGGACAGTTAATGAAAAACTGTTTTTT. Translation gives CASSPRTVNEKLFF.

V and J are TRBV10-3 and TRBJ1-2; 7 nucleotides match TRBD1. The germline CDR1 and CDR2 sequences are ENHRY and SYGVKD. Germline trimming cut 2 bases from V and 8 bases from J; bases unmatched to any gene: 2. The CDR3 consists of 12 residues. For the CDR3, the DNA is TGTGCCATCAGTGAGACAGGGGACGGCTACACCTTC. Protein sequence: CAISETGDGYTF.

This clone was observed once. This chain joins TRBV2 and TRBJ1-1; perhaps TRBD1 as D (5 bases). The V gene's germline CDR1 is SNHLY and CDR2 FYNNEI. The CDR3 loop spans 17 amino acids. V was shortened by 4 bases and J by 3 bases, with 21 bases between the two germline ends. CDR3 sequence: CASSVTPPSSGDTEAFF. In DNA form, the CDR3 reads TGTGCCAGCAGTGTTACCCCCCCCAGCTCGGGGGACACTGAAGCTTTCTTT. Full variable domain (outside the CDR3, taken from reference TRBV2 and TRBJ1-1): EPEVTQTPSHQVTQMGQEVILRCVPISNHLYFYWYRQILGQKVEFLVSFYNNEISEKSEIFDDQFSVERPDGSNFTLKIRSTKLEDSAMYFCASSVTPPSSGDTEAFFGQGTRLTVV.

Written as DNA, the CDR3 is TGTGCCAGCAGCTTGGCAGGTGGGGATGGCTACACCTTC. It codes for CASSLAGGDGYTF. This chain connects TRBV5-6 to TRBJ1-2; D unresolved. The V gene lost 0 bases and the J gene lost 6 bases, with 9 bases spanning the gap. There are 13 residues in the CDR3. The germline V gene encodes CDR1 SGHDT and CDR2 YYEEEE.

This sequence joins TRBV4-2 and TRBJ1-1; TRBD1 might be the D (6 bases). Germline CDR1 reads LGHNA; CDR2 reads YNFKEQ. The V gene lost 2 bases and the J gene lost 1 base, with 8 bases spanning the gap. There are 14 residues in the CDR3. CDR3 residues: CASSQTGQNTEAFF. CDR3 bases: TGTGCCAGCAGCCAAACAGGGCAGAACACTGAAGCTTTCTTT.

This clone was picked up one time. The J gene is TRBJ1-6, the V gene TRBV2, with 10 bases aligning to TRBD1. V was clipped by 7 bases and J by 10 bases; unmatched bases: 7. This CDR3 has 14 amino acids. Germline lookup yields CDR1 SNHLY and CDR2 FYNNEI. The CDR3 loop is CASMGQGISSPLHF. The CDR3 bases are TGTGCCAGCATGGGACAGGGGATATCGTCACCCCTCCACTTT.

The chain recombines TRBV5-4 with TRBJ1-2; a possible D gene is TRBD1 (5 bases). This CDR3 has 16 amino acids. Germline assignment: CDR1 SGHNT and CDR2 YYREEE (reference sequence). V was shortened by 1 base and J by 2 bases, with 15 bases between the two germline ends. The CDR3 coding sequence is TGTGCCAGCAGCTTGTTGTCTAGGGGTTCGAACTATGGCTACACCTTC. It yields the protein CASSLLSRGSNYGYTF.

The rearrangement joins TRBV18 to TRBJ2-7; D possibly matches TRBD1 or TRBD2 (6 bases each). There are 15 residues in the CDR3. V lost 3 bases, J lost 0 bases, and 12 bases lay in between. Germline V gene sequence: CDR1 KGHSH, CDR2 LQKENI. The CDR3 is CASSPRGASSYEQYF. As DNA, the CDR3 is TGTGCCAGCTCACCGAGGGGGGCCAGCTCCTACGAGCAGTACTTC.

The rearrangement links TRBV18 to TRBJ1-4; weak D call: TRBD1 (6 bases). Germline V lookup: CDR1 KGHSH, CDR2 LQKENI. This CDR3 has 19 amino acids. Trimming took 4 bases from V and 5 from J, leaving 26 bases between them. CDR3 in amino acids: CASSLRLNDPGQRNEKLFF. The CDR3, as DNA: TGTGCCAGCTCACTACGTTTGAACGACCCGGGACAAAGAAATGAAAAACTGTTTTTT.

The J gene is TRBJ2-1, the V gene TRBV5-6; TRBD2 matches 8 bases. Germline V gene lookup returns CDR1 SGHDT and CDR2 YYEEEE. The CDR3 totals 17 residues. J was trimmed by 8 bases and V by 1 base; bases with no gene match: 14. As DNA, the CDR3 is TGTGCCAGCAGCTTGACACCCGGGACTAGTGTTAGAGATGAGCAGTTCTTC. Encoded protein: CASSLTPGTSVRDEQFF.

The chain joins TRBV4-3 to TRBJ2-2; D uncertain. V dropped 0 bases and J dropped 6 bases, with 14 bases sitting between them. CDR1 LGHNA and CDR2 YSLEER come from the germline V gene. This CDR3 contains 16 residues. CDR3 sequence reads: CASSQDFLITSGELFF. For the CDR3, the DNA is TGCGCCAGCAGCCAAGATTTTCTAATTACGTCCGGGGAGCTGTTTTTT.

The genes are TRBV28 and TRBJ1-2, with D uncertain. The germline V gene encodes CDR1 MDHEN and CDR2 SYDVKM. Deletions cut 2 bases from V and 0 bases from J, with 7 bases between. This CDR3 has 14 residues. The CDR3 region is CASSLQVANYGYTF. The CDR3 nucleotides are TGTGCCAGCAGTTTACAGGTAGCTAACTATGGCTACACCTTC.

The chain joins TRBV6-2 or TRBV6-3 to TRBJ2-7, with 7 bases matching TRBD1. Trimming cost V 5 bases and J 0 bases; bases outside gene matches: 4. The germline V gene has CDR1 MNHEY and CDR2 SVGEGT. The CDR3 totals 14 residues. The CDR3 bases are TGTGCCAGCAGTCGGGACAGCAACTCCTACGAGCAGTACTTC. This encodes CASSRDSNSYEQYF.

Only one count was recorded for this clone. This chain links TRBV10-3 with TRBJ1-2, with 7 nucleotides matching TRBD1. Germline V CDR1 and CDR2: ENHRY, SYGVKD. V lost 0 bases, J lost 4 bases, and 8 bases stayed unmatched. The CDR3 covers 16 residues. In DNA, the CDR3 is TGTGCCATCAGTGAGTCGGTCAGGGGGAAATTCTATGGCTACACCTTC. Its translation: CAISESVRGKFYGYTF.

The gene calls are TRBV20-1 and TRBJ1-4; 7 bases agree with TRBD1. The CDR3 is 11 amino acids. Germline CDR1 DFQATT, CDR2 SNEGSKA (reference sequence). The V segment lost 6 bases and the J segment 16 bases; nucleotides outside the gene matches: 11. CDR3 nucleotide sequence: TGCAGTGCCCTTCAAGACAGGGCCCCGTTTTTT. Its translation: CSALQDRAPFF.

This clone was observed once. The gene calls are TRBV29-1 and TRBJ1-1; tentative D call: TRBD1 (6 bases). The CDR3 is 13 residues long. Germline V gene sequence: CDR1 SQVTM, CDR2 ANQGSEA. V lost 7 bases and J 0 bases, leaving 12 bases between the germline ends. CDR3 sequence: CSEGTQMNTEAFF. For the CDR3, the DNA is TGCAGCGAAGGGACACAAATGAACACTGAAGCTTTCTTT.

This CDR3 reads CASSPTIWGAGGNTIYF. CDR3 nucleotide sequence: TGTGCCAGCAGTCCAACCATCTGGGGGGCTGGTGGAAACACCATATATTTT. The V and J genes are TRBV6-6 and TRBJ1-3; a weak D match, TRBD1 (6 bases). The germline CDR1 and CDR2 sequences are MNHNY and SVGAGI (reference sequence). CDR3 length: 17 residues. Trimming shortened V by 5 bases and J by 3 bases, and 20 bases separated the two germline ends.

This clone turned up a few times. The rearrangement uses TRBV5-4 and TRBJ2-1; unclear D gene. V lost 3 bases and J 3 bases, leaving 7 bases between the germline ends. Looked up from germline, CDR1 is SGHNT and CDR2 is YYREEE (reference sequence). The CDR3 sequence is 13 residues long. This CDR3 is CASSSADYNEQFF. The CDR3 bases are TGTGCCAGCAGCTCGGCCGACTACAATGAGCAGTTCTTC.

V and J are TRBV27 and TRBJ1-2; 10 positions agree with TRBD1. From germline, CDR1 is MNHEY and CDR2 SMNVEV (reference sequence). The CDR3 has 15 amino acids. The ends lost 4 bases at V and 7 bases at J; junction bases unmatched: 9. The CDR3 sequence is CASSSLATGGLGYTF. CDR3 nucleotide sequence: TGTGCCAGCAGTTCCCTAGCGACAGGGGGCCTTGGCTACACCTTC.

This chain uses TRBV4-3 with TRBJ1-1; D might be TRBD1 (6 bases). Germline loops: CDR1 LGHNA, CDR2 YSLEER. This CDR3 region has 16 residues. The V gene lost 0 bases and the J gene lost 1 base, with 12 bases spanning the gap. In nucleotides, the CDR3 is TGCGCCAGCAGCCAAGACCGGGGGCAGAAGAACACTGAAGCTTTCTTT. Translation: CASSQDRGQKNTEAFF.

The chain employs TRBV5-6 and TRBJ2-3; TRBD1 agrees at 10 bases. Germline V gives CDR1 SGHDT, CDR2 YYEEEE. The CDR3 totals 17 residues. Unmatched junction bases numbered 6, after V lost 1 base and J lost 1 base. The DNA of the CDR3 is TGTGCCAGCAGCTTGCTCGGACAGGGGGATGGCACAGATACGCAGTATTTT. Protein product: CASSLLGQGDGTDTQYF.

This chain links TRBV5-1 with TRBJ1-4; D remains ambiguous. The germline V gene encodes CDR1 SGHRS and CDR2 YFSETQ. This CDR3 has 15 residues. Trimming shortened V by 0 bases and J by 8 bases, and 14 bases separated the two germline ends. CDR3 DNA sequence: TGCGCCAGCAGCTTGGAAGCGGCGGTAGAAGAAAAACTGTTTTTT. This codes for CASSLEAAVEEKLFF.

This clone was observed a handful of times. The rearrangement links TRBV18 to TRBJ2-5, with 14 bases identical to TRBD2. Germline values: CDR1 KGHSH, CDR2 LQKENI. Trimming at V came to 3 bases and at J to 2 bases, leaving 5 bases not matched to a gene. CDR3 size: 17 residues. Here the CDR3 reads CASSPRLAGGRQETQYF. The CDR3 DNA follows: TGTGCCAGCTCACCGAGACTAGCGGGGGGGCGTCAAGAGACCCAGTACTTC.

The rearrangement joins TRBV20-1 to TRBJ2-1; 9 bases are shared with TRBD2. The CDR3 totals 13 residues. Trimming removed 6 bases from V and 3 bases from J; junction bases left unmatched: 3. Germline loops: CDR1 DFQATT, CDR2 SNEGSKA (reference sequence). CDR3 in amino acids: CSASSGGYNEQFF. The CDR3 region has the DNA TGCAGTGCAAGTAGCGGGGGCTACAATGAGCAGTTCTTC.